Listed below are T cell receptor beta chains from one sample, sequenced in a study of regulatory T cells in long-lasting Graves disease. TCRdb analysed the multiplex PCR reads with MiXCR anew, one entry per CDR3 protein. Here the sample spans around 250,000 distinct CDR3 sequences, about 17% being singletons. The data were also submitted as part of a second study, on T cells in Graves' hyperthyroidism and ophthalmopathy.

The sequences come from peripheral blood mononuclear cells (PBMCs), collected at new diagnosis, from a patient treated with antithyroid drugs. Receptor source: a woman in her thirties with Graves disease. Both conserved end residues are part of each CDR3. The D gene is left open where the match is weak. Clone size is stated in some rows and not others, as once, few, many or a class when expanded.

>TRBV10-1|once|TRBJ2-7|TRBD1
TGCGCCAGCAGTGAACCGGGACAGGGTATTGACGAGCAGTACTTC
CASSEPGQGIDEQYF
>TRBV4-2|few|TRBJ2-7|NA
TGTGCCAGCAGCCCCGGTACAGCCGACGGGTCCTACGAGCAGTACTTC
CASSPGTADGSYEQYF
>TRBV9|NA|TRBJ2-5|NA
TGTGCCAGCAGCGTAGCGACGGGGGAACACTCGGAGACCCAGTACTTC
CASSVATGEHSETQYF
>TRBV12-3/TRBV12-4|many|TRBJ2-7|NA
TGTGCCAGCAGTTTTGAGGGGGTCGACTCCTACGAGCAGTACTTC
CASSFEGVDSYEQYF
>TRBV12-3/TRBV12-4|many|TRBJ1-2|NA
TGTGCCAGCAGTTTATCGGGTTTGTTGGGCTACACCTTC
CASSLSGLLGYTF
>TRBV12-3/TRBV12-4|NA|TRBJ1-3|NA
TGTGCCAGCAGAGGGGCCGAAGCCTCTGGAAACACCATATATTTT
CASRGAEASGNTIYF
>TRBV2|many|TRBJ2-3|TRBD1
TGTGCCAGCAGAGCTTGGGACAGGGCCAAGACAGATACGCAGTATTTT
CASRAWDRAKTDTQYF
>TRBV4-2|few|TRBJ1-2|TRBD1
TGTGCCAGCAGCCCCCGGACAGGGCGTGAGACCCTAGGCTATGGCTACACCTTC
CASSPRTGRETLGYGYTF
>TRBV29-1|many|TRBJ2-1|TRBD1
TGCAGCGTTGAAGATCCCGACAGGGTAGCCTACAATGAGCAGTTCTTC
CSVEDPDRVAYNEQFF
>TRBV7-2|NA|TRBJ2-1|NA
TGTGCCAGCAGCCCAGAATCCCAACCGTACAATGAGCAGTTCTTC
CASSPESQPYNEQFF
>TRBV5-1|many|TRBJ1-2|NA
TGCGCCAGCAGCTTGGCCCCGGGAAACTATGGCTACACCTTC
CASSLAPGNYGYTF
>TRBV25-1|NA|TRBJ1-4|NA
TGTGCCAGCAGCAGGTTGGCAACTAATGAAAAACTGTTTTTT
CASSRLATNEKLFF
>TRBV5-1|many|TRBJ1-3|NA
TGCGCCAGCAGCGCAGGCTACGGAAACACCATATATTTT
CASSAGYGNTIYF
>TRBV27|many|TRBJ1-1|TRBD1
TGTGCCAGCAGTTCAACAGGGGACTACACTGAAGCTTTCTTT
CASSSTGDYTEAFF
>TRBV2|many|TRBJ2-2|TRBD2
TGTGCCAGCAGTGAATTAGCGGGGGGGCCCGGGGAGCTGTTTTTT
CASSELAGGPGELFF
>TRBV5-1|many|TRBJ1-2|TRBD1
TGTGCCAGCAGCTTGGGTGGGACAGGACTTTATGGCTACACCTTC
CASSLGGTGLYGYTF
>TRBV7-9|many|TRBJ1-2|NA
TGTGCCAGCACCCCTGAGCGGAATGATGGCTACACCTTC
CASTPERNDGYTF
>TRBV12-3/TRBV12-4|NA|TRBJ2-2|TRBD2
TGTGCCAGCAGTCCTCTAGCGGGGGCCGACACCGGGGAGCTGTTTTTT
CASSPLAGADTGELFF
>TRBV3-1|NA|TRBJ2-1|TRBD2
TGTGCCAGCAGCGACCGACTAGCGGGGGGGCGAGGGGTTGAGCAGTTCTTC
CASSDRLAGGRGVEQFF
>TRBV6-4|few|TRBJ1-6|NA
TGTGCCAGCAGTTACACCCGACAGGATCCTGCCCTCCACTTT
CASSYTRQDPALHF
>TRBV5-1|many|TRBJ1-1|NA
TGCGCCAGCAGCTTGTTACTGGGACAAGACACTGAAGCTTTCTTT
CASSLLLGQDTEAFF
>TRBV2|NA|TRBJ1-5|NA
TGTGCCAGCACCCGGGACAGCAATCAGCCCCAGCATTTT
CASTRDSNQPQHF
>TRBV6-1|many|TRBJ1-2|NA
TGTGCCAGGTGGGACGTTAACTATGGCTACACCTTC
CARWDVNYGYTF
>TRBV12-5|many|TRBJ2-6|TRBD2
TGTGCTAGTGGTGCACTAGCGGGGGGCTCTGGTGCCAACGTCCTGACTTTC
CASGALAGGSGANVLTF
>TRBV5-1|many|TRBJ2-3|TRBD1
TGCGCCAGCAGCTCGAGGGACAGTTCCACAGATACGCAGTATTTT
CASSSRDSSTDTQYF
>TRBV18|many|TRBJ1-4|NA
TGTGCCAGCTCACCTCAGGTTATTCGGACGGCTAATGAAAAACTGTTTTTT
CASSPQVIRTANEKLFF
>TRBV7-6|NA|TRBJ1-2|NA
TGTGCCAGCAGCTTTACCGAGAACTATGGCTACACCTTC
CASSFTENYGYTF
>TRBV2|many|TRBJ1-4|TRBD1
TGTGCCGCACAGGGGGATCTGAATGAAAAACTGTTTTTT
CAAQGDLNEKLFF
>TRBV27|many|TRBJ1-2|TRBD1
TGTGCCAGCAGTTACGGACAGGGGGCATCGGGTGGCTACACCTTC
CASSYGQGASGGYTF
>TRBV2|many|TRBJ1-2|NA
TGTGCCAGCAGTGCGACCGGGTACGGCTACACCTTC
CASSATGYGYTF
>TRBV5-1|many|TRBJ2-7|TRBD1
TGCGCCAGCAGCCCTACAGGGGTGGACGAGCAGTACTTC
CASSPTGVDEQYF
>TRBV19|few|TRBJ1-5|NA
TGTGCCAGTAGCCCGTGGGGGGCAGGCAATCAGCCCCAGCATTTT
CASSPWGAGNQPQHF
>TRBV7-9|NA|TRBJ2-1|NA
TGTGCCAGCAGCCTAAACCTACTAGAACGGGAGCAGTTCTTC
CASSLNLLEREQFF
>TRBV20-1|NA|TRBJ1-1|TRBD1
TGCAGTGCTGCAGGGGGCCTGGCCATGAACACTGAAGCTTTCTTT
CSAAGGLAMNTEAFF
>TRBV28|NA|TRBJ2-7|NA
TGTGCCAGCATTGCGGCGGGGAGCCTCTACGAGCAGTACTTC
CASIAAGSLYEQYF
>TRBV6-1|many|TRBJ1-1|NA
TGTGCCAGCAGTGAATTGGGACAACCTGAAGCTTTCTTT
CASSELGQPEAFF
>TRBV6-4|NA|TRBJ2-3|TRBD2
TGTGCCAGCAGTCCCGGGACTAGCGGGGGGGCCGCAGATACGCAGTATTTT
CASSPGTSGGAADTQYF
>TRBV9|NA|TRBJ1-1|TRBD1
TGTGCCAGCAGCCCGACGACAGGGAGGGTTCTTTTTCGGAACACTGAAGCTTTCTTT
CASSPTTGRVLFRNTEAFF
>TRBV2|few|TRBJ1-2|NA
TGTGCCAGCAGACCCACGGGACAAAAGACCTATGGCTACACCTTC
CASRPTGQKTYGYTF
>TRBV9|many|TRBJ2-7|NA
TGTGCCAGCAGCATCTACGAGCAGTACTTC
CASSIYEQYF
>TRBV2|NA|TRBJ2-4|TRBD1
TGTGCCAGAGGGACAGGGAAAAACATTCAGTACTTC
CARGTGKNIQYF